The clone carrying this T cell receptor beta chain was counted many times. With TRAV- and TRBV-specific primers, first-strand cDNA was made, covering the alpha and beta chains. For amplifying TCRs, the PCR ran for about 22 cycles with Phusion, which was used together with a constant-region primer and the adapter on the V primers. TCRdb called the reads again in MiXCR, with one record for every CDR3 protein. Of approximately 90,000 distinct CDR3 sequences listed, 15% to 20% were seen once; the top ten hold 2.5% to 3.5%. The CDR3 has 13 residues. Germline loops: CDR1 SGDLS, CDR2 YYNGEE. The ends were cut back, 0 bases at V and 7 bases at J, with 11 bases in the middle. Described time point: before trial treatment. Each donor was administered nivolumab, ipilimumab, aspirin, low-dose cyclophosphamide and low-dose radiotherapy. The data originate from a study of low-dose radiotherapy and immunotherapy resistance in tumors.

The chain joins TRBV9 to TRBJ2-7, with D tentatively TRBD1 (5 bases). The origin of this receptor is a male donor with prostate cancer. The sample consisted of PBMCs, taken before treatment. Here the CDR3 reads CASSVATGREQYF. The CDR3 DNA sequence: TGTGCCAGCAGCGTAGCTACAGGCCGGGAGCAGTACTTC.